This TCR beta chain was identified during a study of vaccination effects on CD4 cells after COVID-19. Pools of viral peptides were used by the ViraFEST assay to expand antigen-specific CD4+ T cells ahead of sequencing. Isolation of CD4+ T cells took place after 10 days of culture. Vaccinated participants had no history of SARS-CoV-2 infection and tested negative for nucleocapsid antibodies. Around 2 million PBMC were placed in each well, which was supplemented with 8.5 to 10 IU/ml IL-2 and roughly 10 ug/ml peptides. At days 3 and 7, half of the medium was exchanged for IL-2 medium. The germline V gene has CDR1 LNHNV and CDR2 YYDKDF (reference sequence). The V end was cut by 2 bases, the J end by 6 bases, with 13 bases between. This CDR3 is built from 14 residues. Broader study findings: A shortage of convalescent patients and an absence of early post-infection timepoints characterized the study.

The repertoire was sequenced with immunoSEQ multiplex PCR; TCRdb's copy has only in-frame clones and lacks some. The table records about 63,000 clones, about 71% of them present only once. Note on this clone: Its antigen is unknown.

This sequence joins TRBV15 and TRBJ1-2; D not resolved. Source: CD4+ T cells from PBMCs cultured with HCoV-OC43 spike peptides, taken before COVID-19 vaccination. As for subset: HCoV-OC43 spike overlapping peptide pool stimulation. The receptor was isolated from a human donor who received a COVID-19 vaccine. The CDR3 nucleotides read TGTGCCACCAGCAGATCCTCCTCGGCCCATGGCTACACCTTC. Protein product: CATSRSSSAHGYTF.